This T cell receptor (beta chain) originates from a study of post-analysis software for immune sequencing data. Study-wide context: As for disease course, relapsing-remitting, secondary progressive and progressive-relapsing multiple sclerosis were all included.

Prepared libraries of TCR beta cDNA carried unique molecular identifiers. When about 0.95 to 10 million T cells were used, they gave about 540,000 cDNA molecules. TCRdb independently ran MiXCR on the PCR reads; one entry per CDR3 protein. The table records hundreds of thousands of distinct CDR3 sequences, 25% to 30% of them present only once. About this clonotype: Its target is unknown.

CDR3 length: 17 residues. CDR1 is SGHTA and CDR2 is FQGNSA in the germline V gene. V was pared by 4 bases and J by 5 bases, with 9 bases of the junction left unmatched. General study points: Included in a set of roughly five TRBV segments more frequent in patients than controls were TRBV5-6, TRBV5-1 and TRBV20-1. Samples from a shared batch, those prepared together, strongly co-clustered by F measure. Significantly lower normalized Chao1 diversity was seen in multiple sclerosis patients than in controls.

The sequence derives from a girl under 18 with multiple sclerosis. The J gene is TRBJ2-3, the V gene TRBV7-2, with TRBD2 matching 13 bases. Sequenced: blood. Here the CDR3 reads CASSWRLAGGQGDTQYF. CDR3 DNA: TGTGCCAGCAGCTGGAGACTAGCGGGGGGCCAGGGAGATACGCAGTATTTT.